The 23 T cell receptor beta chains below were found in one sample sequenced in a study of OX40 agonist ivuxolimab in advanced cancers. Clones were read by immunoSEQ multiplex PCR, and TCRdb kept only the in-frame ones, dropping some. The sample has 68,000 or so clones; less than 90% are singletons. Here the sequenced sample was CD4+ or CD8+ T cells sorted from blood, taken in a trial of the OX40 agonist ivuxolimab. All receptors derive from an adult with an advanced solid tumor such as melanoma, head and neck, liver or kidney cancer.

This chain joins TRBV9 and TRBJ2-3; 8 bases are a match to TRBD1. The germline V gene has CDR1 SGDLS and CDR2 YYNGEE. The CDR3 has 17 residues. With 4 bases clipped from V and 0 bases from J, the junction kept 10 bases outside the gene matches. The CDR3 region is CASSPRGDRFSTDTQYF. The CDR3 bases are TGTGCCAGCAGCCCCAGGGGGGACAGGTTTAGCACAGATACGCAGTATTTT.

The gene calls are TRBV6-1 and TRBJ1-2; no clear D gene. The germline gives CDR1 MNHNS, CDR2 SASEGT. The CDR3 runs to 14 residues. V lost 2 bases and J 2 bases, leaving 9 bases between the germline ends. The chain's CDR3 is CASSEIVGNYGYTF. In DNA form, the CDR3 reads TGTGCCAGCAGTGAAATTGTAGGGAACTATGGCTACACCTTC.

The V and J genes are TRBV9 and TRBJ1-1; the D is unclear. Germline CDR1 is SGDLS and CDR2 is YYNGEE. The CDR3 has 14 residues. V was cut by 4 bases and J by 4 bases, with 14 bases left in between. The CDR3 DNA reads TGTGCCAGCAGCCCTCACCCAAGTCCCACTGAAGCTTTCTTT. Residues: CASSPHPSPTEAFF.

This clone was found once. In DNA form, the CDR3 reads TGTGCCAGCAACCGCGGAGGGATCTACACTGAAGCTTTCTTT. Translation: CASNRGGIYTEAFF. The chain links TRBV7-9 to TRBJ1-1; D ambiguous. The germline V gene encodes CDR1 SEHNR and CDR2 FQNEAQ (reference sequence). Trimming pared 7 bases from V and 3 bases from J, leaving 15 bases between. The CDR3 runs 14 residues.

The chain links TRBV29-1 to TRBJ2-3; TRBD1 might be the D (5 bases). The germline CDR1 and CDR2 sequences are SQVTM and ANQGSEA. V lost 4 bases and J 5 bases, leaving 13 bases between the germline ends. The CDR3 consists of 13 residues. Written as DNA, the CDR3 is TGCAGCGTTGGGGCCTCAAGGGGAGATACGCAGTATTTT. As protein: CSVGASRGDTQYF.

The V gene is TRBV4-3, the J gene TRBJ1-5, with D uncertain. CDR1 is LGHNA, CDR2 YSLEER, per germline. This CDR3 comprises 15 residues. Between the trimmed V and J ends, which lost 1 base and 6 bases, there was a span of 13 bases. The CDR3 sequence is CASSQGTAGGQPQHF. The CDR3 coding sequence is TGCGCCAGCAGCCAAGGGACGGCTGGCGGTCAGCCCCAGCATTTT.

V usage is TRBV30 and J usage is TRBJ1-1; D not certain. The CDR3 extends over 13 amino acids. Germline CDR1 reads GTSNPN; CDR2 reads SVGIG (reference sequence). V shed 4 bases and J shed 0 bases, with 9 bases lying between them. Here the CDR3 DNA reads TGTGCCTGGACTGTGATGTTGAACACTGAAGCTTTCTTT. It translates to CAWTVMLNTEAFF.

The chain joins TRBV6-5 to TRBJ2-3; 9 bases are shared with TRBD1. The CDR3 totals 15 residues. V gave up 2 bases and J gave up 4 bases; unmatched junction bases: 4. The germline V gene has CDR1 MNHEY and CDR2 SVGAGI. CDR3 amino acids: CASSYAGTGSDTQYF. CDR3 sequence (DNA): TGTGCCAGCAGTTACGCCGGGACAGGGTCAGATACGCAGTATTTT.

The chain combines TRBV7-2 with TRBJ2-3, with unresolved D. This CDR3 is built from 14 residues. Germline assignment: CDR1 SGHTA and CDR2 FQGNSA. The V end lost 7 bases, the J end lost 4 bases, and 15 bases lay between the germline ends. The CDR3 loop reads CASTPGSQADTQYF. CDR3 DNA sequence: TGTGCCAGCACCCCGGGCAGCCAGGCAGATACGCAGTATTTT.

The chain joins TRBV2 to TRBJ1-5, with 7 nucleotides matching TRBD1. V shed 6 bases and J 6 bases; nucleotides not matched to a gene: 8. The germline CDR1 and CDR2 sequences are SNHLY and FYNNEI. The CDR3 consists of 14 residues. Here the CDR3 reads CASRERQGVQPQHF. The CDR3 DNA is TGTGCCAGCAGGGAGAGACAGGGTGTTCAGCCCCAGCATTTT.

V usage is TRBV9 and J usage is TRBJ2-5; 9 bases fit TRBD2. Germline trimming cut 7 bases from V and 5 bases from J; bases unmatched to any gene: 3. The CDR3 runs 12 residues. The V gene's germline CDR1 is SGDLS and CDR2 YYNGEE. CDR3 in DNA: TGTGCCAGCGGGACTAGCTACGAGACCCAGTACTTC. Encoded protein: CASGTSYETQYF. Using reference TRBV9 and TRBJ2-5 for the parts outside the CDR3, the full variable domain is DSGVTQTPKHLITATGQRVTLRCSPRSGDLSVYWYQQSLDQGLQFLIQYYNGEERAKGNILERFSAQQFPDLHSELNLSSLELGDSALYFCASGTSYETQYFGPGTRLLVL.

The V call is TRBV6-5, the J call TRBJ1-3; D is possibly TRBD1 (5 bases). Germline values: CDR1 MNHEY, CDR2 SVGAGI. This CDR3 comprises 14 residues. Deletions cut 5 bases from V and 4 bases from J, with 12 bases between. The CDR3: CASSTGLTGNTIYF. CDR3 DNA sequence: TGTGCCAGCAGTACAGGTCTTACCGGAAACACCATATATTTT.

The count of this clone is one. The CDR3 sequence: CASSVASAETQYF. The CDR3 DNA reads TGTGCCAGCAGCGTAGCCAGCGCGGAGACCCAGTACTTC. This chain links TRBV9 with TRBJ2-5, with D uncertain. Trimming cost V 0 bases and J 5 bases, with 8 bases left between them. The CDR3 is 13 amino acids. Germline loops: CDR1 SGDLS, CDR2 YYNGEE. Based on the CDR3 plus reference TRBV9 and TRBJ2-5, the full variable domain is DSGVTQTPKHLITATGQRVTLRCSPRSGDLSVYWYQQSLDQGLQFLIQYYNGEERAKGNILERFSAQQFPDLHSELNLSSLELGDSALYFCASSVASAETQYFGPGTRLLVL.

This clone was seen once. This rearrangement joins TRBV28 to TRBJ1-2, with D uncertain. Germline-derived CDR1 and CDR2 are MDHEN and SYDVKM. The CDR3 runs to 13 residues. V was pared by 5 bases and J by 4 bases, with 11 bases between. The CDR3 reads CASSDGGVYGYTF. CDR3 DNA: TGTGCCAGCAGTGACGGCGGCGTCTATGGCTACACCTTC.

This sequence joins TRBV4-3 and TRBJ2-7; D gene unclear. The CDR3 contains 12 residues. V was shortened by 1 base and J by 6 bases, with 7 bases between the two germline ends. Germline CDR1 and CDR2: LGHNA and YSLEER. The CDR3 spells CASSQVTGEQYF. The CDR3 DNA is TGCGCCAGCAGCCAAGTGACGGGCGAGCAGTACTTC.

The chain joins TRBV6-4 to TRBJ1-1, with a tentative D call TRBD1 (5 bases). The CDR3 extends over 14 amino acids. The germline V and J ends were trimmed by 5 bases and 1 base, with 11 bases remaining between them. Germline V gene data show CDR1 as MRHNA and CDR2 as SNTAGT. The CDR3 spells CASSPGLTNTEAFF. The CDR3 DNA reads as TGTGCCAGCAGTCCGGGACTTACGAACACTGAAGCTTTCTTT.

The table lists this clone with a few counts. This chain links TRBV18 with TRBJ2-3, with 9 bases matching TRBD1. This CDR3 region has 17 residues. The V segment lost 2 bases and the J segment 7 bases; nucleotides outside the gene matches: 13. Looked up from germline, CDR1 is KGHSH and CDR2 is LQKENI. The CDR3 region is CASSPYPGTGYGNTQYF. In DNA form, the CDR3 reads TGTGCCAGCTCACCATATCCCGGGACAGGGTACGGCAATACGCAGTATTTT.

The chain joins TRBV5-1 to TRBJ2-3, with 9 bases lining up with TRBD2. CDR1 is SGHRS, CDR2 YFSETQ, per germline. V lost 3 bases to trimming and J lost 6 bases; unmatched junction nucleotides: 8. CDR3 length equals 15 residues. The CDR3 DNA is TGCGCCAGCAGCTATAGCGGGAGCCGCGTCGATACGCAGTATTTT. Protein sequence: CASSYSGSRVDTQYF.

J is TRBJ1-2 and V is TRBV5-1, with D possibly matching TRBD1 (5 bases). Per the germline V gene, CDR1 is SGHRS and CDR2 is YFSETQ. Trimming shortened V by 4 bases and J by 6 bases, and 16 bases separated the two germline ends. The CDR3 has 14 amino acids. CDR3 DNA: TGCGCCAGCAGCCAAGGGACCTCGCGGGATGGCTACACCTTC. Amino acid sequence: CASSQGTSRDGYTF.

This clone was seen only a few times. The V and J genes are TRBV18 and TRBJ1-1; 8 bases fit TRBD1. Germline lookup yields CDR1 KGHSH and CDR2 LQKENI. V gave up 5 bases and J gave up 1 base; unmatched junction bases: 6. This CDR3 has 15 amino acids. Here the CDR3 DNA reads TGTGCCAGCTCATCCCGACAGGGGCAGAACACTGAAGCTTTCTTT. Encoded protein: CASSSRQGQNTEAFF.

Regarding this clone: The same CDR3 can be traced to other DNA sequences in this sample. The chain carries TRBV19 and TRBJ2-5; D is unclear. Germline V lookup: CDR1 LNHDA, CDR2 SQIVND (reference sequence). The CDR3 has 13 amino acids. V dropped 1 base and J dropped 2 bases, with 5 bases sitting between them. CDR3 nucleotides: TGTGCCAGTAGTATAGGCAGGCAAGAGACCCAGTACTTC. Translated: CASSIGRQETQYF.

The V call is TRBV28, the J call TRBJ1-2; D call uncertain. Germline loops: CDR1 MDHEN, CDR2 SYDVKM. Trimming stripped 6 bases from V and 2 bases from J, with 13 bases between. There are 14 residues in the CDR3. The CDR3 bases are TGTGCCAGCAGCTTCCCGGGCGTAAACTATGGCTACACCTTC. This translates into CASSFPGVNYGYTF.

The rearrangement uses TRBV6-6 and TRBJ1-4; 7 positions agree with TRBD1. V lost 5 bases and J lost 3; bases outside the gene matches: 3. CDR1 is MNHNY and CDR2 is SVGAGI in the germline V gene (reference sequence). There are 14 residues in the CDR3. The CDR3 nucleotides are TGTGCCAGCAGTAGACAGGGATCTAATGAAAAACTGTTTTTT. This gives the protein CASSRQGSNEKLFF.